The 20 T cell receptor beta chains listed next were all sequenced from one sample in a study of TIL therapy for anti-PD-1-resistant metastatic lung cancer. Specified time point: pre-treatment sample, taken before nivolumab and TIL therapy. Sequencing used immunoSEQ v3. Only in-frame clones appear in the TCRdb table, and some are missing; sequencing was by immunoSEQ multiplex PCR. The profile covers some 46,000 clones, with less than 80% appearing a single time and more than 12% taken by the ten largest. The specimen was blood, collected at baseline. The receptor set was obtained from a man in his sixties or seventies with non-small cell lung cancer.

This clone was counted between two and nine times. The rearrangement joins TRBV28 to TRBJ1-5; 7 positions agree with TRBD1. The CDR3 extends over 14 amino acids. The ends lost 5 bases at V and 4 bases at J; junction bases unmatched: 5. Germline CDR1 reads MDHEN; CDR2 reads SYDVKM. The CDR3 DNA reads TGTGCCAGCAGTCGGTTGACAGGGAATCAGCCCCAGCATTTT. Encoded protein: CASSRLTGNQPQHF.

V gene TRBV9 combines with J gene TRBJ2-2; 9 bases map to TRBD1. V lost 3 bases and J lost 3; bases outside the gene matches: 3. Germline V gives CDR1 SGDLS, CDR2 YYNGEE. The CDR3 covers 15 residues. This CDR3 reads CASSDRGRDTGELFF. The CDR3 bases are TGTGCCAGCAGCGACAGGGGGCGGGACACCGGGGAGCTGTTTTTT.

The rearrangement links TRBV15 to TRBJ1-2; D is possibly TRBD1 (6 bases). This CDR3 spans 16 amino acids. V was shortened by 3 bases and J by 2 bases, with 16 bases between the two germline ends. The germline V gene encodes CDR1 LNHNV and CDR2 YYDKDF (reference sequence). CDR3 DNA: TGTGCCACCAGCAGGGGTGGGGCGGGGGCAAACTATGGCTACACCTTC. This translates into CATSRGGAGANYGYTF. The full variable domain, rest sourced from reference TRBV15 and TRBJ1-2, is DAMVIQNPRYQVTQFGKPVTLSCSQTLNHNVMYWYQQKSSQAPKLLFHYYDKDFNNEADTPDNFQSRRPNTSFCFLDIRSPGLGDTAMYLCATSRGGAGANYGYTFGSGTRLTVV.

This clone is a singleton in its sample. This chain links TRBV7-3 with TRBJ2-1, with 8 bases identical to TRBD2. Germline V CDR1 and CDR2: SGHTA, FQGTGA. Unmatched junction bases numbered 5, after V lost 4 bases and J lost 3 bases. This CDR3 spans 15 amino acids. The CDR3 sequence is CASSSQSGSYNEQFF. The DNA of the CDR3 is TGTGCCAGCAGCTCGCAAAGCGGGAGCTACAATGAGCAGTTCTTC. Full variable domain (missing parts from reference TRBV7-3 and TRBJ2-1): GAGVSQTPSNKVTEKGKYVELRCDPISGHTALYWYRQSLGQGPEFLIYFQGTGAADDSGLPNDRFFAVRPEGSVSTLKIQRTERGDSAVYLCASSSQSGSYNEQFFGPGTRLTVL.

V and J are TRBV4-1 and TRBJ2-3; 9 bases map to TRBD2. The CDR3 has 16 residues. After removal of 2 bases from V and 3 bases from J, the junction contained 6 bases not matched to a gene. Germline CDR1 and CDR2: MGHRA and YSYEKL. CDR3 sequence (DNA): TGCGCCAGCAGCCAAAGGGCGGGAGGGCCAACAGATACGCAGTATTTT. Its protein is CASSQRAGGPTDTQYF.

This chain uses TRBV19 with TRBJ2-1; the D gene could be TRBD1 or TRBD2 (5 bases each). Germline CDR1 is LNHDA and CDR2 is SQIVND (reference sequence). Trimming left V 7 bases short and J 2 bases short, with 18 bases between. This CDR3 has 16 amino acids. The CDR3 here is CASTMGRALTYNEQFF. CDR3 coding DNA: TGTGCCAGTACCATGGGGCGGGCCCTTACCTACAATGAGCAGTTCTTC.

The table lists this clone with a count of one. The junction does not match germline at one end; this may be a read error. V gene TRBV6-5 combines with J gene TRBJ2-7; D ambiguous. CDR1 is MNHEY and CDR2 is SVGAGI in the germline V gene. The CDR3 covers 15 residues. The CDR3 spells CASSKTRPSSSEQYF. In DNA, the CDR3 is TGTGCCAGCAGTAAGACCCGACCTTCTTCCTCCGAGCAGTACTTC.

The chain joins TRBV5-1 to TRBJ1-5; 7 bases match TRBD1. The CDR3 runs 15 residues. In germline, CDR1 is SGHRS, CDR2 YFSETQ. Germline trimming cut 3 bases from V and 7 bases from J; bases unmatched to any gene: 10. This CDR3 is CASSSGGGGRQPQHF. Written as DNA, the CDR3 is TGCGCCAGCAGCTCCGGAGGAGGGGGCCGACAGCCCCAGCATTTT.

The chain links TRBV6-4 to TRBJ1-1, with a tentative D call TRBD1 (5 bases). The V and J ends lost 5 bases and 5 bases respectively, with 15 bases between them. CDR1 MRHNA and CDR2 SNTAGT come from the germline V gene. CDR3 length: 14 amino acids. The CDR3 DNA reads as TGTGCCAGCAGTAAAGACAGCTTGGGAACTGAAGCTTTCTTT. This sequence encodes CASSKDSLGTEAFF.

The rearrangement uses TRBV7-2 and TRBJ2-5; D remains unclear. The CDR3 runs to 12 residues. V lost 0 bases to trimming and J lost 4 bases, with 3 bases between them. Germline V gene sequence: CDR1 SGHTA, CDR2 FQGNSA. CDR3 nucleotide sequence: TGTGCCAGCAGCTTAGCTGGAGAGACCCAGTACTTC. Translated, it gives CASSLAGETQYF.

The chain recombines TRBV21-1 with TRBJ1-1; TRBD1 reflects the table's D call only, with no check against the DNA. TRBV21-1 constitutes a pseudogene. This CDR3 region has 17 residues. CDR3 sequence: CASSKEGQGGMNTEAFF. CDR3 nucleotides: TGTGCCAGCAGCAAAGAGGGACAGGGAGGAATGAACACTGAAGCTTTCTTT.

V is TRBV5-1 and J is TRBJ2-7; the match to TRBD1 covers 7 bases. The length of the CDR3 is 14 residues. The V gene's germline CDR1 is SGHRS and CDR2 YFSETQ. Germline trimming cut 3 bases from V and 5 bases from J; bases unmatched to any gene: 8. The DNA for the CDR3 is TGCGCCAGCAGCTCGGGACAGATTCTCGACGAGCAGTACTTC. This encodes CASSSGQILDEQYF.

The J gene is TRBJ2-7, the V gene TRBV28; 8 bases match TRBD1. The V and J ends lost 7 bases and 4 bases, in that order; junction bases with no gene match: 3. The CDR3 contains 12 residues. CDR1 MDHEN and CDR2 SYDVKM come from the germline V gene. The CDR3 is CASIGQGYEQYF. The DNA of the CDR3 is TGTGCCAGCATCGGACAGGGTTACGAGCAGTACTTC.

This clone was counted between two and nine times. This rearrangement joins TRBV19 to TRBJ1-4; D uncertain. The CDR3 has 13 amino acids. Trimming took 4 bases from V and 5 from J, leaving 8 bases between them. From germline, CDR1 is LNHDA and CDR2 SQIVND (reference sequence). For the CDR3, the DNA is TGTGCCAGTAGTAGGGCGGCCAATGAAAAACTGTTTTTT. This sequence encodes CASSRAANEKLFF.

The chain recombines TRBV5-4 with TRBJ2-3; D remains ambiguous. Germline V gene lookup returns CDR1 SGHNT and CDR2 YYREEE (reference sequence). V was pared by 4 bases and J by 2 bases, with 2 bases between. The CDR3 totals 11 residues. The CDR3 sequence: CASSTTDTQYF. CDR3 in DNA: TGTGCCAGCAGCACCACAGATACGCAGTATTTT.

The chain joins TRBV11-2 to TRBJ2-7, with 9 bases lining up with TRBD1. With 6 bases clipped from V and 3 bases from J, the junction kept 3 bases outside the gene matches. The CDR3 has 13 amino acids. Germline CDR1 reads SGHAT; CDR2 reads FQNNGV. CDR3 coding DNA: TGTGCCAGCAGGCTGACAGGGGGCTACGAGCAGTACTTC. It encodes CASRLTGGYEQYF.

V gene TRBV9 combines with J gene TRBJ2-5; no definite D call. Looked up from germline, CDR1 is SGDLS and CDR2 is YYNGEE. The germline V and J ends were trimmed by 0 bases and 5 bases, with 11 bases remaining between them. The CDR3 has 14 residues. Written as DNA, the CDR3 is TGTGCCAGCAGCGTAGCTTCGGGTAGGGAGACCCAGTACTTC. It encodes CASSVASGRETQYF.

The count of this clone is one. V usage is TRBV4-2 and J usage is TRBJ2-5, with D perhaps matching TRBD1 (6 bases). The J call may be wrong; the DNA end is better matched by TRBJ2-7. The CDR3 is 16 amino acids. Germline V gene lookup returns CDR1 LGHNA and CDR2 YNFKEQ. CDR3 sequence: CASSQAGGAPTYEQYF. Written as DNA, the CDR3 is TGTGCCAGCAGCCAAGCTGGGGGCGCCCCGACCTACGAGCAGTACTTC.

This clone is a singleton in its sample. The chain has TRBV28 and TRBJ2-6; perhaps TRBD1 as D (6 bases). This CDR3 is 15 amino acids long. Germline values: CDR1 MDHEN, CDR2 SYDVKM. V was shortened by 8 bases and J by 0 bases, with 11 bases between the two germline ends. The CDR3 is CASRPRGSGANVLTF. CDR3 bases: TGTGCCAGCCGACCCAGGGGCTCTGGGGCCAACGTCCTGACTTTC.

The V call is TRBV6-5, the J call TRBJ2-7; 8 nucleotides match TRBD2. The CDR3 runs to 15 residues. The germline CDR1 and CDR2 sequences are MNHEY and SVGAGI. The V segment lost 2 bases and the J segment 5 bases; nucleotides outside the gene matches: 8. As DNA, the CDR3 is TGTGCCAGCAGTTACCAACCGGGAGGGTCCCACGAGCAGTACTTC. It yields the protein CASSYQPGGSHEQYF.